The sequence of this TCR beta chain was determined in a study of Graves' ophthalmopathy and Graves' hyperthyroidism. Study information: Samples of peripheral blood were obtained at initial diagnosis, prior to treatment of any kind. Whole-study results and caveats: Appearing in blood as well were most expanded thyroid clonotypes above 0.001 frequency. Researchers report that a 13-signature model separated ophthalmopathy from stable hyperthyroidism, posting about 90% sensitivity and about 82% specificity.

Amplified TCR beta CDR3 regions were obtained using RNA transcripts as template. A first-round RT-PCR used HTBI primers, followed by a second-round multiplex PCR. TCRdb reprocessed the multiplex PCR reads with MiXCR, giving one entry per CDR3 protein. The top ten hold approximately 43% of the sample, which has 650,000 to 900,000 distinct CDR3 sequences, 35% to 50% seen once. Per germline, CDR1 MGHDK and CDR2 SYGVNS. V dropped 8 bases and J dropped 2 bases, with 12 bases sitting between them. The length of the CDR3 is 14 residues. Note on this clonotype: Its target is unknown.

The specimen was peripheral blood. This receptor was obtained from an adult man with Graves' ophthalmopathy. The chain combines TRBV25-1 with TRBJ2-2, with a tentative D call TRBD1 (6 bases). For the CDR3, the DNA is TGTGCCAGCGGTTGGGACATCAACACCGGGGAGCTGTTTTTT. Protein: CASGWDINTGELFF.